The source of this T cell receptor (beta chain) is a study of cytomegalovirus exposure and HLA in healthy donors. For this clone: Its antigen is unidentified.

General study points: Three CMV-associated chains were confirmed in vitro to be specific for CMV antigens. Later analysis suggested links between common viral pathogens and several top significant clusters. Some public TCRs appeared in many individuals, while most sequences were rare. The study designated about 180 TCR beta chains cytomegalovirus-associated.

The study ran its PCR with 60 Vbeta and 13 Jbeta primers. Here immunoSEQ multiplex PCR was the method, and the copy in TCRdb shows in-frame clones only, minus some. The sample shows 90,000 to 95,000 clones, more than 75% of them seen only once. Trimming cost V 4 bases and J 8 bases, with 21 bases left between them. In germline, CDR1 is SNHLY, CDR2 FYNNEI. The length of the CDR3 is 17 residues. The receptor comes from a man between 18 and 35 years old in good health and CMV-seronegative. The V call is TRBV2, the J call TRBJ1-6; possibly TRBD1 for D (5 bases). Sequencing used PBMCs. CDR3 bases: TGTGCCAGCAGTGTGGTTCTCCAGGGAGGTTTCCATTCACCCCTCCACTTT. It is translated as CASSVVLQGGFHSPLHF.